The clone carrying this TCR beta chain has at least ten counts. The data derive from a study of T cells in Graves' hyperthyroidism and ophthalmopathy. CDR3 length: 13 amino acids. Germline V gene lookup returns CDR1 MNHEY and CDR2 SVGAGI. The V gene lost 2 bases and the J gene lost 4 bases, with 5 bases spanning the gap. Hyperthyroidism, newly diagnosed and lasting under 2 months, affected patients aged 18 to 65. RNA transcripts served as the template for amplifying TCR beta CDR3 regions. HTBI primers were employed in a first-round RT-PCR of the TCR CDR3. From the multiplex PCR reads, TCRdb called clonotypes with MiXCR, one entry per CDR3 protein. The repertoire has approximately 590,000 distinct CDR3 sequences, roughly 14% of them found once; the top ten carry approximately 7.4%.

The clonotype was recovered from a young woman with Graves' hyperthyroidism. This chain uses TRBV6-5 with TRBJ2-2, with unresolved D. Sequenced input: blood. The CDR3 nucleotides are TGTGCCAGCAGTTACCGAAGCACCGGGGAGCTGTTTTTT. Amino acids: CASSYRSTGELFF.